This T cell receptor (beta chain) is drawn from a study of blood T cells in healthy people across ages. For the second PCR, which ran for roughly 6 to 12 cycles, a sample-barcoded 5' primer and a J-beta primer mix were used. TCRdb redid the calling of the 5' RACE reads with MiXCR, one entry per CDR3 protein. The data contain 1.8 million or so distinct CDR3 sequences, roughly two fifths of them singletons. Trimming took off 2 bases at V and 4 bases at J, with 3 bases between the two ends. The CDR3 loop spans 10 amino acids. Germline loops: CDR1 DFQATT, CDR2 SNEGSKA (reference sequence). General study results and limits: No conclusive comparison of naive versus antigen-experienced cells was possible with unsorted PBMCs.

The table lists this clonotype with many counts. Antigen: not known. The receptor comes from a human donor in good health. The V gene is TRBV20-1, the J gene TRBJ2-7; the D is unclear. Material for sequencing was blood. In DNA form, the CDR3 reads TGCAGTGCTAGACAATACGAGCAGTACTTC. This encodes CSARQYEQYF.